The present T cell receptor (beta chain) was sequenced within a study of cytomegalovirus exposure and HLA in healthy donors. The V gene's germline CDR1 is SGDLS and CDR2 YYNGEE. The CDR3 is made up of 15 amino acids. With V trimmed by 3 bases and J by 4 bases, 8 bases remained unmatched. The PCR was carried out with 60 Vbeta primers and 13 Jbeta primers. In the original workflow: Later, an analysis found 80 million or so unique TCR beta chains, and 9.5 million to 11 million of these were shared. Sequencing was performed with immunoSEQ multiplex PCR; in TCRdb, only in-frame clones are kept and a portion is missing. V, J and clone size are those of that table, while D and trimming were read from the DNA. This table has some 200,000 clones, approximately 70% appearing once. A note on this clone: Its cognate antigen is unknown.

The study, taken as a whole, reports: It emerged from a later analysis that several of the most significant clusters appeared to be linked to common viral pathogens. A later look showed TCR association rates differing by HLA locus, highest for DRB1 and lowest for HLA-C. Follow-up analysis later connected one missense variant in DCLRE1C with trimming of TCR beta V- and J-genes.

The sequenced sample was PBMCs. The TCR was taken from a man aged 40-50 years in good health and CMV-seropositive. V and J are TRBV9 and TRBJ2-3; 7 bases are shared with TRBD2. DNA of the CDR3: TGTGCCAGCAGCGCCTCGGGAGGAACTGCAGATACGCAGTATTTT. This encodes CASSASGGTADTQYF.